The 27 T cell receptor beta chains below all came from one sample that was sequenced in a study of identical twins. Via MiXCR, TCRdb re-called the 5' RACE reads, giving one row per CDR3 protein. Of 1.5 million to 2 million distinct CDR3 sequences detected, under 35% appear once; the ten largest clones hold under 0.35%. The material sequenced was cord blood. Receptors originate from a newborn girl in good health.

The V gene is TRBV14, the J gene TRBJ2-7; D perhaps matches TRBD2 (6 bases). Trimming stripped 0 bases from V and 4 bases from J, with 16 bases between. The germline gives CDR1 SGHDN, CDR2 FVKESK. The CDR3 sequence is 16 residues long. DNA of the CDR3: TGTGCCAGCAGCCAAGAACGGAGGGGTGACGAGTACGAGCAGTACTTC. Amino acids: CASSQERRGDEYEQYF. Drawing the rest from reference TRBV14 and TRBJ2-7, the complete variable domain is EAGVTQFPSHSVIEKGQTVTLRCDPISGHDNLYWYRRVMGKEIKFLLHFVKESKQDESGMPNNRFLAERTGGTYSTLKVQPAELEDSGVYFCASSQERRGDEYEQYFGPGTRLTVT.

V usage is TRBV12-3 or TRBV12-4 and J usage is TRBJ2-1, with 8 bases aligning to TRBD2. The CDR3 runs to 14 residues. V lost 6 bases to trimming and J lost 4 bases; unmatched junction nucleotides: 5. CDR3 sequence (DNA): TGTGCCAGCAGACTGGGACTAGGGTACAATGAGCAGTTCTTC. Amino acid sequence: CASRLGLGYNEQFF.

The rearrangement links TRBV20-1 to TRBJ2-1, with 9 bases fitting TRBD2. J was trimmed by 6 bases and V by 3 bases; bases with no gene match: 6. This CDR3 comprises 14 residues. CDR1 and CDR2 from the germline V gene are DFQATT and SNEGSKA (reference sequence). In DNA form, the CDR3 reads TGCAGTGCTAGCGGTCTAGCGGGGTTCAATGAGCAGTTCTTC. Translating gives CSASGLAGFNEQFF.

The table lists this clonotype with a few counts. The chain uses TRBV7-8 and TRBJ1-5, with D unclear. The length of the CDR3 is 15 residues. V was cut by 2 bases and J by 0 bases, with 8 bases left in between. The germline CDR1 and CDR2 sequences are SGHVS and FQNEAQ. This CDR3 is CASSLRVYSNQPQHF. CDR3 in DNA: TGTGCCAGCAGCTTAAGGGTTTATAGCAATCAGCCCCAGCATTTT. Full variable domain (rest looked up from reference TRBV7-8 and TRBJ1-5): GAGVSQSPRYKVAKRGQDVALRCDPISGHVSLFWYQQALGQGPEFLTYFQNEAQLDKSGLPSDRFFAERPEGSVSTLKIQRTQQEDSAVYLCASSLRVYSNQPQHFGDGTRLSIL.

The chain has TRBV28 and TRBJ2-1, with D perhaps TRBD1 or TRBD2 (6 bases each). The germline V gene has CDR1 MDHEN and CDR2 SYDVKM. The CDR3 is 15 residues long. V was trimmed by 4 bases and J by 4 bases, leaving 14 bases between them. CDR3: CASSWAGHFYNEQFF. Written as DNA, the CDR3 is TGTGCCAGCAGTTGGGCGGGACACTTTTACAATGAGCAGTTCTTC.

A remark on this clonotype: A clone one base away is much larger, so this may be a read error. The V call is TRBV7-9, the J call TRBJ2-1, with a tentative D call TRBD1 (6 bases). The CDR3 is 14 residues long. Germline V lookup: CDR1 SEHNR, CDR2 FQNEAQ (reference sequence). The V and J ends lost 1 base and 10 bases respectively, with 14 bases between them. CDR3 in amino acids: CASSLETGPYEQFF. The DNA for the CDR3 is TGTGCCAGCAGCTTAGAGACAGGCCCCTACGAGCAGTTCTTC. Supplemented by reference TRBV7-9 and TRBJ2-1, the full variable domain reads DTGVSQNPRHKITKRGQNVTFRCDPISEHNRLYWYRQTLGQGPEFLTYFQNEAQLEKSRLLSDRFSAERPKGSFSTLEIQRTEQGDSAMYLCASSLETGPYEQFFGPGTRLTVL.

This clonotype has only a few counts. The chain joins TRBV7-8 to TRBJ2-3, with 11 bases aligning to TRBD2. V was clipped by 5 bases and J by 0 bases; unmatched bases: 22. The CDR3 has 22 amino acids. Germline CDR1 reads SGHVS; CDR2 reads FQNEAQ. The CDR3 nucleotides read TGTGCCAGCAGCCTAACCACGTTTCGGATAGCGGGGGGGTACGCTAGCACAGATACGCAGTATTTT. Protein: CASSLTTFRIAGGYASTDTQYF. Drawing the rest from reference TRBV7-8 and TRBJ2-3, the complete variable domain is GAGVSQSPRYKVAKRGQDVALRCDPISGHVSLFWYQQALGQGPEFLTYFQNEAQLDKSGLPSDRFFAERPEGSVSTLKIQRTQQEDSAVYLCASSLTTFRIAGGYASTDTQYFGPGTRLTVL.

The rearrangement joins TRBV7-6 to TRBJ2-1; TRBD2 agrees at 11 bases. The CDR3 consists of 16 residues. After removal of 2 bases from V and 8 bases from J, the junction contained 8 bases not matched to a gene. The germline gives CDR1 SGHVS, CDR2 FNYEAQ. This chain's CDR3 is CASSLWGTSGSDEQFF. As DNA, the CDR3 is TGTGCCAGCAGCTTATGGGGCACTAGCGGGAGCGATGAGCAGTTCTTC. Full variable domain (missing parts from reference TRBV7-6 and TRBJ2-1): GAGVSQSPRYKVTKRGQDVALRCDPISGHVSLYWYRQALGQGPEFLTYFNYEAQQDKSGLPNDRFSAERPEGSISTLTIQRTEQRDSAMYRCASSLWGTSGSDEQFFGPGTRLTVL.

The chain joins TRBV24-1 to TRBJ1-2; D perhaps matches TRBD1 (5 bases). The V gene lost 0 bases and the J gene lost 8 bases, with 9 bases spanning the gap. Germline CDR1 is KGHDR and CDR2 is SFDVKD. This CDR3 has 13 amino acids. The CDR3 DNA sequence: TGTGCCACCAGTGATTTGCCAGGGAACGGCTACACCTTC. Translation gives CATSDLPGNGYTF.

V usage is TRBV28 and J usage is TRBJ2-1; possible D gene TRBD1, 6 bases. Germline V gives CDR1 MDHEN, CDR2 SYDVKM. This CDR3 contains 16 residues. Deletions cut 2 bases from V and 1 base from J, with 12 bases between. DNA of the CDR3: TGTGCCAGCAGTTTAGCCGGGACACCTTCCTACAATGAGCAGTTCTTC. It translates to CASSLAGTPSYNEQFF. The whole variable domain, remainder taken from reference TRBV28 and TRBJ2-1, is DVKVTQSSRYLVKRTGEKVFLECVQDMDHENMFWYRQDPGLGLRLIYFSYDVKMKEKGDIPEGYSVSREKKERFSLILESASTNQTSMYLCASSLAGTPSYNEQFFGPGTRLTVL.

This clonotype has at least ten counts. The chain combines TRBV5-1 with TRBJ2-3; no definite D call. Trimming cost V 0 bases and J 2 bases, with 13 bases left between them. CDR1 and CDR2 from the germline V gene are SGHRS and YFSETQ. This CDR3 region has 16 residues. CDR3 protein: CASSLVRVGVTDTQYF. In DNA, the CDR3 is TGCGCCAGCAGCTTGGTAAGGGTCGGAGTCACAGATACGCAGTATTTT.

This clonotype was detected only a few times. The chain carries TRBV7-4 and TRBJ2-2; D is unresolved. Germline V gene sequence: CDR1 SGHVT, CDR2 SQSDAQ. This CDR3 comprises 15 residues. V was cut by 0 bases and J by 6 bases, with 11 bases left in between. The CDR3 protein is CASSLAPQTPGELFF. The CDR3 DNA is TGTGCCAGCAGCTTAGCCCCCCAGACTCCCGGGGAGCTGTTTTTT.

This clonotype was detected only a few times. The chain couples TRBV4-1 to TRBJ2-5; TRBD1 matches 12 bases. Judging by the DNA end, TRBJ2-4 fits better; the J call may be wrong. Germline CDR1 and CDR2: MGHRA and YSYEKL. The CDR3 consists of 16 residues. CDR3 coding DNA: TGCGCCAGCAGCCCCGGGACAGGGGGCAGATTAAACATTCAGTACTTC. Translating it yields CASSPGTGGRLNIQYF.

The chain combines TRBV9 with TRBJ2-3; 9 nucleotides align to TRBD2. The CDR3 has 15 amino acids. Unmatched junction bases numbered 3, after V lost 2 bases and J lost 2 bases. CDR1 SGDLS and CDR2 YYNGEE come from the germline V gene. The CDR3 is CASSVSGSFTDTQYF. CDR3 sequence (DNA): TGTGCCAGCAGCGTTAGCGGGAGCTTCACAGATACGCAGTATTTT.

This clonotype was counted a few times. The V gene is TRBV6-1, the J gene TRBJ1-3; possibly TRBD1 for D (5 bases). Germline values: CDR1 MNHNS, CDR2 SASEGT. The CDR3 is made up of 16 amino acids. Trimming pared 4 bases from V and 0 bases from J, leaving 13 bases between. CDR3 nucleotides: TGTGCCAGCAGTGTGACAGTGCAGAGCTCTGGAAACACCATATATTTT. This codes for CASSVTVQSSGNTIYF.

CDR3 protein: CASTGTSGSDEQFF. CDR3 in DNA: TGTGCCAGCACCGGGACTAGCGGGAGCGATGAGCAGTTCTTC. The chain uses TRBV12-3 or TRBV12-4 and TRBJ2-1; TRBD2 agrees at 14 bases. The V segment lost 7 bases and the J segment 8 bases; nucleotides outside the gene matches: 4. The CDR3 loop spans 14 amino acids.

This chain connects TRBV20-1 to TRBJ2-3, with D perhaps TRBD1 (5 bases). Trimming left V 6 bases short and J 4 bases short, with 17 bases between. This CDR3 spans 14 amino acids. CDR1 is DFQATT, CDR2 SNEGSKA, per germline (reference sequence). The CDR3 sequence: CSAPVRGSPDTQYF. The CDR3 bases are TGCAGTGCCCCAGTTAGGGGTAGCCCAGATACGCAGTATTTT.

In its sample, this clonotype was seen a few times. The V and J genes are TRBV7-6 and TRBJ1-5; D ambiguous. The CDR3 extends over 15 amino acids. Trimming took 5 bases from V and 4 from J, leaving 15 bases between them. CDR1 and CDR2 from the germline V gene are SGHVS and FNYEAQ. This CDR3 is CASSPRIGDNQPQHF. The CDR3 DNA follows: TGTGCCAGCAGCCCCAGAATCGGGGATAATCAGCCCCAGCATTTT.

In its sample, this clonotype was seen a few times. V usage is TRBV5-1 and J usage is TRBJ2-7; a possible D gene is TRBD1 (5 bases). Trimming removed 0 bases at V and 1 base at J, with 14 bases between. Germline assignment: CDR1 SGHRS and CDR2 YFSETQ. This CDR3 spans 16 amino acids. The CDR3 region is CASSLEAGLRSYEQYF. DNA for the CDR3: TGCGCCAGCAGCTTGGAGGCAGGGCTAAGATCCTACGAGCAGTACTTC.

The chain is built from TRBV7-2 and TRBJ2-7, with TRBD2 matching over 7 bases. The CDR3 loop spans 15 amino acids. V shed 5 bases, J shed 7 bases, and the junction held 14 bases outside the gene matches. Germline V gives CDR1 SGHTA, CDR2 FQGNSA. This CDR3 is CASSLSRGERNEQYF. The DNA of the CDR3 is TGTGCCAGCAGCCTTAGCCGGGGGGAACGCAATGAGCAGTACTTC.

In its sample, this clonotype was seen once. This chain connects TRBV7-2 to TRBJ1-4; D call uncertain. The CDR3 has 15 residues. V lost 2 bases to trimming and J lost 2 bases, with 9 bases between them. Germline assignment: CDR1 SGHTA and CDR2 FQGNSA. The CDR3 reads CASSLISNTNEKLFF. The CDR3 DNA is TGTGCCAGCAGCTTAATATCCAACACTAATGAAAAACTGTTTTTT.

There are a few counts of this clonotype. This sequence joins TRBV28 and TRBJ2-1, with 8 positions matching TRBD1. Germline V gives CDR1 MDHEN, CDR2 SYDVKM. Trimming at V came to 6 bases and at J to 5 bases, leaving 6 bases not matched to a gene. This CDR3 region has 14 residues. CDR3 DNA: TGTGCCAGCAGCGGACAGGGAAGTAACAATGAGCAGTTCTTC. It translates to CASSGQGSNNEQFF. Based on the CDR3 plus reference TRBV28 and TRBJ2-1, the full variable domain is DVKVTQSSRYLVKRTGEKVFLECVQDMDHENMFWYRQDPGLGLRLIYFSYDVKMKEKGDIPEGYSVSREKKERFSLILESASTNQTSMYLCASSGQGSNNEQFFGPGTRLTVL.

This clonotype came up a few times. The V call is TRBV20-1, the J call TRBJ2-1; D unresolved. Per germline, CDR1 DFQATT and CDR2 SNEGSKA (reference sequence). The V end lost 0 bases, the J end lost 8 bases, and 11 bases lay between the germline ends. The length of the CDR3 is 13 residues. The CDR3 is CSARDPRRDEQFF. As DNA, the CDR3 is TGCAGTGCTAGAGATCCCAGACGGGATGAGCAGTTCTTC.

This clonotype was seen only a few times. This chain connects TRBV2 to TRBJ1-5, with D tentatively TRBD1 (6 bases). V shed 8 bases and J shed 7 bases, with 12 bases lying between them. From germline, CDR1 is SNHLY and CDR2 FYNNEI. The CDR3 is made up of 12 amino acids. CDR3 DNA: TGTGCCAGCCACAGGGTCGGGCAGCCCCAGCATTTT. As protein: CASHRVGQPQHF.

This clonotype has a count of ten or more. J is TRBJ2-7 and V is TRBV29-1; TRBD2 aligns across 7 bases. V lost 5 bases and J lost 2; bases outside the gene matches: 6. The V gene's germline CDR1 is SQVTM and CDR2 ANQGSEA. The CDR3 sequence is 13 residues long. The CDR3 nucleotides are TGCAGCGTTTGGGCTAGCGGCCCCTACGAGCAGTACTTC. Translating gives CSVWASGPYEQYF.

V and J are TRBV6-1 and TRBJ1-1; maybe TRBD1 (5 bases). The CDR3 spans 13 residues. V was trimmed by 1 base and J by 3 bases, leaving 6 bases between them. Germline CDR1 and CDR2: MNHNS and SASEGT. This CDR3 reads CASSEGDHTEAFF. CDR3 coding DNA: TGTGCCAGCAGTGAAGGGGACCACACTGAAGCTTTCTTT.

The J gene is TRBJ1-3, the V gene TRBV5-1; D unclear. Germline assignment: CDR1 SGHRS and CDR2 YFSETQ. The CDR3 is made up of 15 amino acids. V lost 4 bases and J lost 0, with 11 bases in between. Here the CDR3 DNA reads TGCGCCAGCAGCCCGTCCCTAGACTCTGGAAACACCATATATTTT. Amino acids: CASSPSLDSGNTIYF.